These 32 T cell receptor beta chains came from one sample sequenced in a study of neurological immune-mediated disorders. TCRdb called the 5' RACE reads again in MiXCR, with one record for every CDR3 protein. The repertoire holds about 25,000 distinct CDR3 sequences, with under 8.5% as singletons. The sequenced sample consisted of PBMCs. These receptors were obtained from a middle-aged woman in good health.

This clonotype appeared many times. The chain joins TRBV20-1 to TRBJ2-1; TRBD2 matches at 7 bases. With V trimmed by 3 bases and J by 5 bases, 10 bases remained unmatched. The germline V gene encodes CDR1 DFQATT and CDR2 SNEGSKA (reference sequence). The CDR3 is made up of 15 amino acids. CDR3 region: CSASLLAEINNEQFF. CDR3 DNA: TGCAGTGCTAGCCTCCTAGCGGAGATAAACAATGAGCAGTTCTTC.

By proportion, this clonotype is medium-sized. This chain connects TRBV20-1 to TRBJ1-2, with 8 bases lining up with TRBD1. Trimming at V came to 5 bases and at J to 4 bases, leaving 6 bases not matched to a gene. The CDR3 consists of 13 residues. Germline CDR1 DFQATT, CDR2 SNEGSKA (reference sequence). In nucleotides, the CDR3 is TGCAGTGCTTCGGACAGGGCAAGCTATGGCTACACCTTC. This codes for CSASDRASYGYTF.

This clonotype appeared many times. The CDR3 bases are TGTGCCAGCAGGGACAGGGGATACAATCAGCCCCAGCATTTT. This translates into CASRDRGYNQPQHF. V is TRBV6-6 and J is TRBJ1-5; 9 bases are a match to TRBD1. This CDR3 has 14 residues. The germline CDR1 and CDR2 sequences are MNHNY and SVGAGI (reference sequence). With V trimmed by 6 bases and J by 3 bases, 3 bases remained unmatched.

Ten or more counts support this clonotype. The chain combines TRBV18 with TRBJ1-1; D call uncertain. Germline CDR1 KGHSH, CDR2 LQKENI. Between the trimmed V and J ends, which lost 2 bases and 0 bases, there was a span of 4 bases. The CDR3 is 13 amino acids. DNA of the CDR3: TGTGCCAGCTCACCAATTATGAACACTGAAGCTTTCTTT. It specifies CASSPIMNTEAFF. The whole variable domain, filled in from reference TRBV18 and TRBJ1-1, reads NAGVMQNPRHLVRRRGQEARLRCSPMKGHSHVYWYRQLPEEGLKFMVYLQKENIIDESGMPKERFSAEFPKEGPSILRIQQVVRGDSAAYFCASSPIMNTEAFFGQGTRLTVV.

At least ten counts were recorded for this clonotype. The genes are TRBV3-1 and TRBJ2-2; a possible D gene is TRBD2 (6 bases). Germline V gene lookup returns CDR1 LGHDT and CDR2 YNNKEL (reference sequence). There are 17 residues in the CDR3. Trimming pared 1 base from V and 5 bases from J, leaving 17 bases between. The chain's CDR3 is CASSQVVAGGGTGELFF. In DNA form, the CDR3 reads TGTGCCAGCAGCCAAGTTGTGGCCGGGGGAGGAACCGGGGAGCTGTTTTTT.

This clonotype was observed at least ten times. V gene TRBV20-1 combines with J gene TRBJ2-3, with D possibly being TRBD1 or TRBD2 (7 bases each). The V end lost 5 bases, the J end lost 1 base, and 16 bases lay between the germline ends. The germline V gene encodes CDR1 DFQATT and CDR2 SNEGSKA (reference sequence). The CDR3 extends over 15 amino acids. The DNA for the CDR3 is TGCAGTGCTCCCAGGGGAGGGGGCGGCACAGATACGCAGTATTTT. Translating it yields CSAPRGGGGTDTQYF.

This clonotype was seen repeatedly, ten times or more. The chain uses TRBV7-2 and TRBJ2-2, with 12 bases lining up with TRBD2. Germline loops: CDR1 SGHTA, CDR2 FQGNSA. Trimming took 5 bases from V and 5 from J; bases not matched to a gene: 3. The CDR3 spans 15 residues. CDR3 coding DNA: TGTGCCAGCAGCGCGACTAGCGGGGGAACCGGGGAGCTGTTTTTT. Protein product: CASSATSGGTGELFF.

This clonotype was seen more than once but under ten times. The CDR3 DNA reads TGCGCCAGCAGTGAGTCCCGTAGTAATGAGCAGTTCTTC. Its protein is CASSESRSNEQFF. V is TRBV10-1 and J is TRBJ2-1; no firm D call. V was cut by 0 bases and J by 7 bases, with 7 bases left in between. Germline CDR1 reads WNHNN; CDR2 reads SYGVQD (reference sequence). The CDR3 is made up of 13 amino acids.

This clonotype is medium-sized within its sample. The chain employs TRBV10-3 and TRBJ2-3; 10 bases align to TRBD1. The CDR3 has 16 amino acids. Germline assignment: CDR1 ENHRY and CDR2 SYGVKD. Germline trimming cut 0 bases from V and 4 bases from J; bases unmatched to any gene: 4. The CDR3 loop reads CAISESPGQGSDTQYF. The CDR3 bases are TGTGCCATCAGTGAGTCTCCGGGACAGGGGTCAGATACGCAGTATTTT.

This clonotype was seen many times. The chain carries TRBV6-5 and TRBJ2-2; D is unresolved. CDR3 length: 16 amino acids. V was cut by 4 bases and J by 3 bases, with 15 bases left in between. Germline values: CDR1 MNHEY, CDR2 SVGAGI. CDR3 DNA: TGTGCCAGCAGTTTCGAGGCGGTAGGATACACCGGGGAGCTGTTTTTT. Protein product: CASSFEAVGYTGELFF.

This clonotype was picked up a small number of times. This sequence joins TRBV7-6 and TRBJ2-3; no firm D call. The germline V gene encodes CDR1 SGHVS and CDR2 FNYEAQ. V was cut by 5 bases and J by 1 base, with 10 bases left in between. CDR3 size: 14 residues. In DNA, the CDR3 is TGTGCCAGCAGCCCGGCCCGTCGCACAGATACGCAGTATTTT. Translation gives CASSPARRTDTQYF. Drawing the rest from reference TRBV7-6 and TRBJ2-3, the complete variable domain is GAGVSQSPRYKVTKRGQDVALRCDPISGHVSLYWYRQALGQGPEFLTYFNYEAQQDKSGLPNDRFSAERPEGSISTLTIQRTEQRDSAMYRCASSPARRTDTQYFGPGTRLTVL.

This clonotype was detected ten times or more. V usage is TRBV7-6 and J usage is TRBJ1-4, with D uncertain. The CDR3 is made up of 12 amino acids. Germline V gene sequence: CDR1 SGHVS, CDR2 FNYEAQ. With 2 bases removed from V and 6 bases from J, the gap between germline ends came to 4 bases. This CDR3 is CASSLPYEKLFF. CDR3 coding DNA: TGTGCCAGCAGCTTACCCTATGAAAAACTGTTTTTT.

In its sample, this clonotype was seen many times. The chain uses TRBV20-1 and TRBJ2-7, with D unclear. Germline V gene sequence: CDR1 DFQATT, CDR2 SNEGSKA (reference sequence). CDR3 length: 11 residues. The V end was cut by 5 bases, the J end by 6 bases, with 11 bases between. CDR3 protein: CSAPTQREQYF. The DNA of the CDR3 is TGCAGTGCTCCAACCCAACGCGAGCAGTACTTC.

This clonotype showed up many times. The chain links TRBV20-1 to TRBJ1-2; the match to TRBD1 covers 7 bases. V was clipped by 0 bases and J by 8 bases; unmatched bases: 18. Germline loops: CDR1 DFQATT, CDR2 SNEGSKA (reference sequence). This CDR3 has 17 residues. DNA of the CDR3: TGCAGTGCTAGAGATCAAGGTGTTGGGGAGGGGGCGCGGGGCTACACCTTC. It is translated as CSARDQGVGEGARGYTF.

This clonotype was seen at least ten times. The chain uses TRBV5-4 and TRBJ2-1, with 10 positions matching TRBD1. The CDR3 is 15 residues long. CDR1 SGHNT and CDR2 YYREEE come from the germline V gene (reference sequence). Losses at the gene ends were 4 bases for V and 7 bases for J; bases not matched to a gene: 8. CDR3: CASSETGGAFNEQFF. CDR3 DNA: TGTGCCAGCAGCGAGACAGGGGGCGCTTTTAATGAGCAGTTCTTC.

This clonotype appeared many times. The gene calls are TRBV7-2 and TRBJ2-7, with 15 bases fitting TRBD2. J lost 5 bases, V lost 5 bases, and 1 base had no gene match. Germline values: CDR1 SGHTA, CDR2 FQGNSA. The CDR3 loop spans 14 amino acids. The CDR3: CASSGLAGGNEQYF. In nucleotides, the CDR3 is TGTGCCAGCAGCGGACTAGCGGGAGGGAACGAGCAGTACTTC.

In its sample, this clonotype was seen many times. This chain links TRBV12-3 or TRBV12-4 with TRBJ2-1; 11 bases align to TRBD2. The CDR3 contains 21 residues. V was clipped by 6 bases and J by 0 bases; unmatched bases: 19. The CDR3 bases are TGTGCCAGCAGCCACCTCAGACCGGGACTAGCGGTCAAGAGCTCCTACAATGAGCAGTTCTTC. Its protein is CASSHLRPGLAVKSSYNEQFF.

This clonotype has a count of ten or more. This may be a read error, as it is one base from a much larger clone. The rearrangement uses TRBV7-6 and TRBJ2-1; D is possibly TRBD2 (5 bases). Germline V gives CDR1 SGHVS, CDR2 FNYEAQ. The length of the CDR3 is 11 residues. Trimming cost V 3 bases and J 9 bases, with 6 bases left between them. The CDR3 loop is CASSFSGEQFF. CDR3 in DNA: TGTGCCAGCAGCTTCAGCGGTGAGCAGTTCTTC.

This clonotype came up many times. J is TRBJ1-5 and V is TRBV9, with D perhaps matching TRBD1 (5 bases). Germline values: CDR1 SGDLS, CDR2 YYNGEE. Trimming took off 3 bases at V and 11 bases at J, with 15 bases between the two ends. The CDR3 has 13 amino acids. CDR3 in amino acids: CASSEALLGAQHF. The CDR3 bases are TGTGCCAGCAGCGAGGCCCTCCTAGGGGCCCAGCATTTT.

This clonotype was counted many times. This chain links TRBV20-1 with TRBJ2-1; D gene uncertain. CDR3 length: 12 amino acids. Germline V gives CDR1 DFQATT, CDR2 SNEGSKA (reference sequence). Trimming pared 4 bases from V and 7 bases from J, leaving 11 bases between. The CDR3, as DNA: TGCAGTGCTAAGCTTACGGCGAATGAGCAGTTCTTC. Protein sequence: CSAKLTANEQFF.

This clonotype was picked up many times. This rearrangement joins TRBV28 to TRBJ2-7; D is unresolved. V was shortened by 2 bases and J by 1 base, with 6 bases between the two germline ends. The CDR3 consists of 13 residues. Germline assignment: CDR1 MDHEN and CDR2 SYDVKM. This CDR3 reads CASSLVWSYEQYF. CDR3 sequence (DNA): TGTGCCAGCAGTTTAGTATGGTCCTACGAGCAGTACTTC.

The table lists this clonotype with many counts. V and J are TRBV20-1 and TRBJ2-1; the match to TRBD2 covers 8 bases. CDR1 is DFQATT and CDR2 is SNEGSKA in the germline V gene (reference sequence). Germline trimming cut 0 bases from V and 5 bases from J; bases unmatched to any gene: 6. The CDR3 consists of 15 residues. CDR3 loop: CSARDFERENNEQFF. In DNA form, the CDR3 reads TGCAGTGCTAGAGATTTTGAGCGGGAGAACAATGAGCAGTTCTTC.

This rearrangement joins TRBV10-3 to TRBJ2-7; D unresolved. Per the germline V gene, CDR1 is ENHRY and CDR2 is SYGVKD. The CDR3 has 13 amino acids. Trimming pared 0 bases from V and 5 bases from J, leaving 8 bases between. The CDR3 sequence: CAISESPENEQYF. The CDR3 nucleotides are TGTGCCATCAGTGAGTCCCCGGAGAACGAGCAGTACTTC.

This clonotype was observed at least ten times. DNA for the CDR3: TGTGCCAGCAGTTACTCCTGGTCTAGCCTGAACATTCAGTACTTC. It specifies CASSYSWSSLNIQYF. V usage is TRBV6-2 or TRBV6-3 and J usage is TRBJ2-4; maybe TRBD2 (5 bases). This CDR3 region has 15 residues. V was trimmed by 0 bases and J by 7 bases, leaving 13 bases between them. In germline, CDR1 is MNHEY, CDR2 SVGEGT.

This clonotype was recorded many times. The chain uses TRBV5-6 and TRBJ1-1; 7 bases are a match to TRBD1. The ends lost 4 bases at V and 4 bases at J; junction bases unmatched: 13. Germline V gene data show CDR1 as SGHDT and CDR2 as YYEEEE. CDR3 size: 16 residues. CDR3 in amino acids: CASSTRGQQVGTEAFF. The CDR3 bases are TGTGCCAGCAGCACGCGGGGACAGCAGGTAGGCACTGAAGCTTTCTTT.

This clonotype occurred many times. The chain joins TRBV20-1 to TRBJ2-1; TRBD1 might be the D (6 bases). This CDR3 is 15 amino acids long. V was clipped by 6 bases and J by 2 bases, with 17 bases between them. The germline V gene has CDR1 DFQATT and CDR2 SNEGSKA (reference sequence). CDR3 DNA sequence: TGCAGTGCACCTTGGGGGCTAGCAGCCTACAATGAGCAGTTCTTC. It encodes CSAPWGLAAYNEQFF.

This clonotype was detected ten times or more. J is TRBJ2-3 and V is TRBV20-1; TRBD2 matches at 8 bases. Germline trimming cut 6 bases from V and 0 bases from J; bases unmatched to any gene: 8. The CDR3 has 15 residues. The germline gives CDR1 DFQATT, CDR2 SNEGSKA (reference sequence). CDR3 sequence reads: CSAGGSGSSTDTQYF. The CDR3 nucleotides read TGCAGTGCCGGTGGCAGCGGGAGTAGCACAGATACGCAGTATTTT.

The chain combines TRBV20-1 with TRBJ1-1; a possible D gene is TRBD1 (6 bases). V lost 6 bases and J 4 bases, leaving 18 bases between the germline ends. The CDR3 length is 14 residues. Looked up from germline, CDR1 is DFQATT and CDR2 is SNEGSKA (reference sequence). The CDR3 region is CSAHLLQGITEAFF. The CDR3 coding sequence is TGCAGTGCGCACCTCCTACAGGGAATCACTGAAGCTTTCTTT.

This clonotype has at least ten counts. The J gene is TRBJ1-1, the V gene TRBV7-3; weak D call: TRBD1 (5 bases). V lost 3 bases and J 3 bases, leaving 11 bases between the germline ends. CDR1 is SGHTA and CDR2 is FQGTGA in the germline V gene. The CDR3 runs to 14 residues. The CDR3: CASSFSGADTEAFF. Written as DNA, the CDR3 is TGTGCCAGCAGCTTCTCTGGGGCTGACACTGAAGCTTTCTTT. The full variable domain, its missing parts supplied by reference TRBV7-3 and TRBJ1-1, is GAGVSQTPSNKVTEKGKYVELRCDPISGHTALYWYRQSLGQGPEFLIYFQGTGAADDSGLPNDRFFAVRPEGSVSTLKIQRTERGDSAVYLCASSFSGADTEAFFGQGTRLTVV.

This clonotype has ten or more counts. The chain is built from TRBV28 and TRBJ2-1, with 12 bases that match TRBD2. The CDR3 length is 18 residues. CDR1 and CDR2 (germline): MDHEN, SYDVKM. V shed 7 bases and J 7 bases; nucleotides not matched to a gene: 17. CDR3: CASTSPPSGRALRNEQFF. The DNA of the CDR3 is TGTGCCAGCACCTCCCCCCCTAGCGGGAGGGCCTTAAGGAATGAGCAGTTCTTC.

This clonotype showed up many times. The genes are TRBV28 and TRBJ2-1; 7 bases fit TRBD2. Germline V gene sequence: CDR1 MDHEN, CDR2 SYDVKM. The CDR3 length is 16 residues. J lost 5 bases, V lost 5 bases, and 12 bases had no gene match. The CDR3 loop is CASSPPGGSVHNEQFF. CDR3 DNA: TGTGCCAGCAGTCCGCCGGGCGGGAGCGTCCACAATGAGCAGTTCTTC.

This clonotype was counted at least ten times. The genes are TRBV20-1 and TRBJ2-7; D is possibly TRBD2 (7 bases). Trimming left V 5 bases short and J 4 bases short, with 18 bases between. The CDR3 runs to 14 residues. Germline CDR1 is DFQATT and CDR2 is SNEGSKA (reference sequence). Here the CDR3 DNA reads TGCAGTGCTGCGGGGGCGGGACCTTGGTACGAGCAGTACTTC. Its translation is CSAAGAGPWYEQYF.